The clone carrying this TCR beta chain occurred a few times. MiXCR was run by TCRdb on the 5' RACE reads, yielding one entry per CDR3 protein. The table includes about 97,000 distinct CDR3 sequences, around 13% detected once. The data were obtained in a study of early T cells in non-severe SARS-CoV-2 infection. This CDR3 is built from 12 residues. Germline V lookup: CDR1 SGHVS, CDR2 FQNEAQ. V was cut by 1 base and J by 4 bases, with 5 bases left in between. The chain employs TRBV7-8 and TRBJ2-7; D gene ambiguous. This clonotype was sampled from an adult who was a healthcare worker with PCR-confirmed SARS-CoV-2 infection or an uninfected control (not recorded which). Sequenced material: whole blood. CDR3 sequence: CASSLVRYEQYF. DNA for the CDR3: TGTGCCAGCAGCTTAGTCCGATACGAGCAGTACTTC.